A single sample gave rise to the 9 T cell receptor beta chains below, sequenced in a study of blood T cells in healthy people across ages. A second PCR of roughly 7 to 11 cycles used a sample-barcoded 5' primer and a J-beta primer mix. TCRdb used MiXCR to reprocess the 5' RACE reads, holding one entry per CDR3 protein. The table shows just over 1 million distinct CDR3 sequences, with around 45% occurring only once. Sequencing was carried out using blood. The receptors originated from a woman in her sixties in good health.

V is TRBV13 and J is TRBJ2-3; D remains ambiguous. Germline CDR1 PRHDT, CDR2 FYEKMQ (reference sequence). Trimming pared 1 base from V and 2 bases from J, leaving 10 bases between. This CDR3 spans 15 amino acids. The CDR3 bases are TGTGCCAGCAGCTTAGCTCGGACCTTCACAGATACGCAGTATTTT. Translating it yields CASSLARTFTDTQYF.

J is TRBJ2-7 and V is TRBV5-1; 7 positions agree with TRBD2. Germline V gene lookup returns CDR1 SGHRS and CDR2 YFSETQ. The trim removed 2 bases at V and 3 bases at J, leaving 5 bases unmatched. The CDR3 sequence is 14 residues long. The CDR3 nucleotides are TGCGCCAGCAGCTTCGGCGGGAGTGGCTACGAGCAGTACTTC. Translated: CASSFGGSGYEQYF.

This clonotype was recorded many times. A much larger clone lies one base from this, so it may be a read error. J is TRBJ2-1 and V is TRBV20-1; 10 positions match TRBD2. The DNA end favors TRBJ2-7, so the J call may be wrong. The CDR3 has 14 amino acids. Per the germline V gene, CDR1 is DFQATT and CDR2 is SNEGSKA (reference sequence). CDR3 in DNA: TGCAGTGCGAGAGGACTAGCGGCCTACAATGAGCAGTACTTC. Protein sequence: CSARGLAAYNEQYF.

V gene TRBV20-1 combines with J gene TRBJ2-7, with 7 bases identical to TRBD2. The germline V gene encodes CDR1 DFQATT and CDR2 SNEGSKA (reference sequence). The CDR3 sequence is 13 residues long. After removal of 3 bases from V and 0 bases from J, the junction contained 2 bases not matched to a gene. The CDR3 sequence: CSARRTSSYEQYF. The CDR3 coding sequence is TGCAGTGCTAGGAGGACTAGCTCCTACGAGCAGTACTTC.

This clonotype was detected a few times. The CDR3 DNA follows: TGTGCCAGCAGTGGACTCTCCGGGAACTCCCGTGGCTACACCTTC. It translates to CASSGLSGNSRGYTF. The chain recombines TRBV6-5 with TRBJ1-2; D unresolved. The CDR3 length is 15 residues. The germline V and J ends were trimmed by 5 bases and 7 bases, with 20 bases remaining between them. Germline lookup yields CDR1 MNHEY and CDR2 SVGAGI.

This sequence joins TRBV6-5 and TRBJ2-3; 9 bases align to TRBD1. Looked up from germline, CDR1 is MNHEY and CDR2 is SVGAGI. Losses at the gene ends were 4 bases for V and 3 bases for J; bases not matched to a gene: 14. The CDR3 runs 18 residues. Here the CDR3 reads CASSLDRGRGRMTDTQYF. The CDR3 nucleotides are TGTGCCAGCAGTTTGGACAGGGGCAGAGGGAGGATGACAGATACGCAGTATTTT.

The genes are TRBV5-6 and TRBJ2-4; 10 nucleotides agree with TRBD2. The J call is uncertain, as TRBJ2-5 better fits the DNA end. CDR3 length: 15 residues. CDR1 is SGHDT, CDR2 YYEEEE, per germline. Written as DNA, the CDR3 is TGTGCCAGCAGCACCGGGACTAGCGATCAAGAGACCCAGTACTTC. This codes for CASSTGTSDQETQYF.

This clonotype has at least ten counts. This chain joins TRBV29-1 and TRBJ2-7; 7 bases map to TRBD2. CDR3 length equals 12 residues. Trimming cost V 4 bases and J 2 bases; bases outside gene matches: 2. CDR1 is SQVTM and CDR2 is ANQGSEA in the germline V gene. CDR3 protein: CSVASGAYEQYF. The CDR3 DNA reads TGCAGCGTTGCAAGCGGGGCCTACGAGCAGTACTTC.

This clonotype was detected ten times or more. V usage is TRBV10-3 and J usage is TRBJ2-7, with TRBD2 matching over 8 bases. This CDR3 region has 16 residues. J was trimmed by 9 bases and V by 0 bases; bases with no gene match: 13. The V gene's germline CDR1 is ENHRY and CDR2 SYGVKD. The CDR3, as DNA: TGTGCCATCAGTGAGTCGTTATTAGCGGGATCTGTCGGGCAGTACTTC. Encoded protein: CAISESLLAGSVGQYF.